This T cell receptor beta chain was sequenced in a study of T cell responses to AZD1222 COVID-19 vaccine (TCRdb year 2021). About the investigation overall: TCR sequencing covered approximately 230 trial participants: 200 to 220 given two doses of AZD1222 and approximately 26 given two doses of MenACWY control vaccine. Trial participants were enrolled by age into 18-55, 56-69 and 70-plus year subgroups, with roughly 150, 30 and 60 TCR-sequenced participants respectively. Here is what the overall study found, with its caveats: The vaccine-associated CD4 TCRs covered the entire spike protein, and the dominant responses fell in regions 160-218 and 743-854. No day 14 peak-response samples were available, so repertoires were characterized only after the peak T cell response. Conclusions about previously exposed vaccinees are limited because only 5 or 6 AZD1222 recipients were SARS-CoV-2 seropositive at baseline. Participants were mostly white British, with more females than males. The authors suggested clonal diversity may have been underestimated. In the small 56-69-year group, the increase in depth fell short of significance, most likely because of low power. A significant rise in spike-specific TCR breadth and depth was observed after two AZD1222 doses relative to day 0 and relative to MenACWY recipients. Reportedly, close to half of the unique spike-specific TCRs recognized epitopes lying outside the regions that are mutated in the B.1.351 and B.1.1.7 variants.

The CDR3 regions of human TCRbeta chains were subjected to immunosequencing. Concerning the study's data processing: Repertoire TCRs were checked for matches against a reference library of SARS-CoV-2-specific TCRs that had been generated using the MIRA antigen-specificity platform. Breadth meant the fraction of unique TCRs that were SARS-CoV-2-associated, whereas depth meant the fraction of total T cells that were SARS-CoV-2-associated. Using the MIRA data, each spike-specific TCR was mapped to the spike region that the TCR reacts to and placed in a CD4 or CD8 class. Log10-transformed breadth and depth values were compared by one-way ANOVA with Sidak's multiple comparisons tests. The table was pulled from immuneACCESS by TCRdb, which kept in-frame rearrangements only. Such tables lose some clones; where checked, under half of the loss comes from unresolved V genes, and the rest has no known cause. V, J and clone size are those of that table, while D and trimming were read from the DNA. The sample data list 120,000 to 150,000 clones, and about nine tenths of these were observed just once. Around 3.8% of the sample comes from the top ten.

What this sample's time point label stands for: about 28 days (+/-7) after the second vaccine dose. AZD1222 recipients given second doses at about 4 weeks or at about 12 weeks were pooled, since spike-specific TCR depth and breadth were not found to differ between the two schedules. Samples from vaccinated people were obtained from the UK trials COV001 and COV002, which included a single-blind randomized controlled phase 2/3 trial of AZD1222 (ChAdOx1 nCoV-19) in healthy adults. Trial participant PBMC samples were collected at day 0 and day 28 after the second dose for TCRbeta chain sequencing. Trimming removed 0 bases from V and 8 bases from J, leaving 16 bases between the germline ends. CDR1 and CDR2 (KGHSH, LQKENI) derive from the germline V gene. The cysteine opens and the phenylalanine closes a CDR3 of 16 amino acids. Kept here is only the CDR3 DNA, which spans 48 bases and is read in frame from base 1.

To note about this clone: Its binding antigen is unknown. No base quality information exists; no much larger clone differs at one position.

This chain joins TRBV18 to TRBJ1-4, with TRBD1 perhaps the D gene, on 5 matching bases. The sample in question was peripheral blood, obtained 28 days after the second AZD1222 dose. The receptor was isolated from an adult who received the AZD1222 COVID-19 vaccine. This receptor carries the CDR3 CASSPPQGSLAEKLFF. In nucleotides, the sequence is TGTGCCAGCTCACCACCCCAGGGTTCCTTGGCCGAAAAACTGTTTTTT.